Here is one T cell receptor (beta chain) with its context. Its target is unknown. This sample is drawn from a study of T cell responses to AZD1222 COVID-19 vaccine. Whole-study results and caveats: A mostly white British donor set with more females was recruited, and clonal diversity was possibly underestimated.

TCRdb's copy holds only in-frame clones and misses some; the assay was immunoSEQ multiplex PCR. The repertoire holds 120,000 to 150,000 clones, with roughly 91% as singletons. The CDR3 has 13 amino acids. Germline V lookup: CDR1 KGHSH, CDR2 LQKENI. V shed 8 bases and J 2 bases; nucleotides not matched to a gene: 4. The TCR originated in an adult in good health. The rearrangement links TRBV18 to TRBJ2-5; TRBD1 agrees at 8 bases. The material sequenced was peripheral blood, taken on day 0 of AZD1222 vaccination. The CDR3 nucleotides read TGTGCCAGCCAGGACAGGGTACAAGAGACCCAGTACTTC. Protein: CASQDRVQETQYF.